This T cell receptor beta chain was captured in a study of T cell repertoires in cytomegalovirus infection. Background on the study: In public TCR beta signatures, there were indications of both CMV infection and matching HLA type.

TCRdb ran MiXCR on the reads and lists one entry per CDR3 protein. The sample contains over 300,000 distinct CDR3 sequences, roughly 16% of which appear only once. Between the trimmed V and J ends, which lost 3 bases and 1 base, there was a span of 11 bases. CDR1 and CDR2 (germline): SGHTS, YDEGEE. The CDR3 is made up of 16 amino acids. The receptor comes from a human donor in good health (CMV status not recorded). Some clones in this sample may be carry-over from other donors' samples. This chain links TRBV5-8 with TRBJ1-6; D may be TRBD1 (5 bases). Sequenced material: PBMCs. DNA for the CDR3: TGTGCCAGCAGCTCATGGGGCTTTTCCTATAATTCACCCCTCCACTTT. It translates to CASSSWGFSYNSPLHF. The full variable domain, in which reference TRBV5-8 and TRBJ1-6 provide the parts outside the CDR3, is EAGVTQSPTHLIKTRGQQATLRCSPISGHTSVYWYQQALGLGLQFLLWYDEGEERNRGNFPPRFSGRQFPNYSSELNVNALELEDSALYLCASSSWGFSYNSPLHFGNGTRLTVT.